This T cell receptor beta chain was obtained from a study of blood T cell repertoires in COVID-19. Clones were sequenced by immunoSEQ multiplex PCR, and TCRdb holds only the in-frame ones, with some missing. The sample holds about 140,000 clones, 82% seen once. CDR3 length equals 12 residues. Germline V gene lookup returns CDR1 SNHLY and CDR2 FYNNEI. The germline V and J ends were trimmed by 6 bases and 8 bases, with 13 bases remaining between them. The chain has TRBV2 and TRBJ1-1, with D unclear. This TCR came from a woman at least 80 years old with acute or convalescent COVID-19. The sample consisted of peripheral blood. The CDR3 region is CASRRTVIEAFF. The CDR3 nucleotides are TGTGCCAGCAGGCGAACAGTTATCGAAGCTTTCTTT.